This passage covers 20 T cell receptor beta chains from one sample sequenced in a study of T cell changes during pregnancy in multiple sclerosis. The data were produced by immunoSEQ multiplex PCR, yet TCRdb's version contains in-frame clones alone and is incomplete. The sample consists of approximately 69,000 clones, roughly 90% of them appearing once. This sample comprised CD4+ T cells from peripheral blood mononuclear cells, obtained in the third trimester of pregnancy. The receptors here all came from a female donor in good health, enrolled as a control in a pregnancy study.

This chain links TRBV10-2 with TRBJ2-3; a possible D gene is TRBD1 (6 bases). The germline gives CDR1 WSHSY, CDR2 SAAADI. This CDR3 contains 13 residues. Trimming pared 7 bases from V and 4 bases from J, leaving 12 bases between. CDR3 nucleotides: TGCGCCAGCATCCCCAGGGGAGCAGATACGCAGTATTTT. Translating it yields CASIPRGADTQYF.

The sample holds one count of this clone. This chain links TRBV5-1 with TRBJ2-7; D unclear. The CDR3 covers 14 residues. Germline V lookup: CDR1 SGHRS, CDR2 YFSETQ. The V end lost 0 bases, the J end lost 3 bases, and 10 bases lay between the germline ends. CDR3 loop: CASSLEWLLYEQYF. In DNA, the CDR3 is TGCGCCAGCAGCTTGGAGTGGCTGCTCTACGAGCAGTACTTC. Full variable domain (rest looked up from reference TRBV5-1 and TRBJ2-7): KAGVTQTPRYLIKTRGQQVTLSCSPISGHRSVSWYQQTPGQGLQFLFEYFSETQRNKGNFPGRFSGRQFSNSRSEMNVSTLELGDSALYLCASSLEWLLYEQYFGPGTRLTVT.

V usage is TRBV2 and J usage is TRBJ1-1, with TRBD1 matching over 8 bases. CDR1 is SNHLY, CDR2 FYNNEI, per germline. The CDR3 runs to 15 residues. Trimming at V came to 6 bases and at J to 1 base, leaving 7 bases not matched to a gene. The CDR3 DNA reads as TGTGCCAGCAGACCCTGGACAGGGACGAACACTGAAGCTTTCTTT. Amino acids: CASRPWTGTNTEAFF.

V and J are TRBV9 and TRBJ2-3, with D possibly matching TRBD2 (6 bases). This CDR3 has 17 amino acids. Germline CDR1 is SGDLS and CDR2 is YYNGEE. V was shortened by 4 bases and J by 0 bases, with 18 bases between the two germline ends. The CDR3 here is CASSSTGTGSSTDTQYF. Written as DNA, the CDR3 is TGTGCCAGCAGCTCGACCGGGACTGGCTCTAGCACAGATACGCAGTATTTT.

The chain links TRBV27 to TRBJ1-2; the match to TRBD1 covers 12 bases. J gave up 5 bases and V 4 bases, and 2 bases lay outside the gene matches. This CDR3 has 14 amino acids. The germline CDR1 and CDR2 sequences are MNHEY and SMNVEV (reference sequence). The CDR3 is CASSWDRGQYGYTF. In DNA, the CDR3 is TGTGCCAGCAGTTGGGACAGGGGGCAGTATGGCTACACCTTC.

This rearrangement joins TRBV6-1 to TRBJ2-7; 10 bases map to TRBD1. J was trimmed by 7 bases and V by 3 bases; bases with no gene match: 9. This CDR3 region has 15 residues. Germline CDR1 MNHNS, CDR2 SASEGT. The CDR3: CASSEMGQGREEQYF. CDR3 bases: TGTGCCAGCAGTGAGATGGGACAGGGGCGCGAGGAGCAGTACTTC.

The CDR3 DNA sequence: TGTGCCAGCAGCCGGGACAGGGGGGCCACTGAAGCTTTCTTT. Encoded protein: CASSRDRGATEAFF. The chain recombines TRBV6-5 with TRBJ1-1; 11 nucleotides align to TRBD1. Germline V gene lookup returns CDR1 MNHEY and CDR2 SVGAGI. The CDR3 loop spans 14 amino acids. The ends lost 6 bases at V and 4 bases at J; junction bases unmatched: 4.

The J gene is TRBJ1-2, the V gene TRBV7-3; 9 bases map to TRBD1. This CDR3 spans 16 amino acids. V dropped 5 bases and J dropped 2; count of bases not matched to a gene: 9. Germline V gene lookup returns CDR1 SGHTA and CDR2 FQGTGA. In DNA form, the CDR3 reads TGTGCCAGCAGCCCGACAGGGGGGGGTCAAAACTATGGCTACACCTTC. Encoded protein: CASSPTGGGQNYGYTF.

The V and J genes are TRBV19 and TRBJ2-1; no clear D gene. This CDR3 has 11 residues. Trimming stripped 5 bases from V and 10 bases from J, with 9 bases between. The germline CDR1 and CDR2 sequences are LNHDA and SQIVND (reference sequence). The DNA for the CDR3 is TGTGCCAGTAGTCTTGGGCCAGAGCAGTTCTTC. Encoded protein: CASSLGPEQFF.

The rearrangement joins TRBV7-8 to TRBJ2-4, with D unclear. This CDR3 has 15 residues. Trimming pared 4 bases from V and 3 bases from J, leaving 13 bases between. Germline values: CDR1 SGHVS, CDR2 FQNEAQ. CDR3 in amino acids: CASSSLTRGKNIQYF. The CDR3 nucleotides read TGTGCCAGCAGCTCCTTGACGAGAGGCAAAAACATTCAGTACTTC.

The genes are TRBV5-1 and TRBJ1-1; 8 bases fit TRBD1. The CDR3 length is 15 residues. Germline assignment: CDR1 SGHRS and CDR2 YFSETQ. V lost 3 bases, J lost 4 bases, and 8 bases stayed unmatched. The CDR3 region is CASSSDRAVGTEAFF. The CDR3, as DNA: TGCGCCAGCAGCTCGGACAGGGCAGTCGGCACTGAAGCTTTCTTT.

This chain links TRBV30 with TRBJ1-5, with D tentatively TRBD1 (5 bases). CDR3 length: 13 amino acids. CDR1 GTSNPN and CDR2 SVGIG come from the germline V gene (reference sequence). Trimming removed 0 bases from V and 3 bases from J, with 6 bases in between. The CDR3 nucleotides read TGTGCCTGGAGTGTCAGGGCCAATCAGCCCCAGCATTTT. Amino acids: CAWSVRANQPQHF.

This clone was counted a few times. J is TRBJ2-7 and V is TRBV4-2, with 10 positions matching TRBD1. Germline loops: CDR1 LGHNA, CDR2 YNFKEQ. The V segment lost 3 bases and the J segment 0 bases; nucleotides outside the gene matches: 14. The CDR3 is 19 amino acids. The CDR3 region has the DNA TGTGCCAGCAGCCAGAACGGGCTGTATGGGACAGGGGTCTCCTACGAGCAGTACTTC. Translation gives CASSQNGLYGTGVSYEQYF.

J is TRBJ1-2 and V is TRBV11-1, with TRBD1 matching over 9 bases. Per the germline V gene, CDR1 is SGHAT and CDR2 is FQDESV (reference sequence). The CDR3 runs 18 residues. Trimming took 5 bases from V and 5 from J; bases not matched to a gene: 18. The CDR3 is CASSPTGGGLVLEYGYTF. CDR3 in DNA: TGTGCCAGCAGCCCCACAGGGGGCGGTTTAGTGTTGGAATATGGCTACACCTTC.

The chain carries TRBV11-1 and TRBJ1-6, with D unclear. Between the trimmed V and J ends, which lost 4 bases and 0 bases, there was a span of 4 bases. This CDR3 is 14 amino acids long. Looked up from germline, CDR1 is SGHAT and CDR2 is FQDESV (reference sequence). CDR3 sequence (DNA): TGTGCCAGCAGCTCGTACTCCTATAATTCACCCCTCCACTTT. This sequence encodes CASSSYSYNSPLHF.

This chain links TRBV11-2 with TRBJ2-1, with a tentative D call TRBD1 (6 bases). Germline V gene sequence: CDR1 SGHAT, CDR2 FQNNGV. The CDR3 consists of 11 residues. V was shortened by 11 bases and J by 8 bases, with 13 bases between the two germline ends. CDR3 sequence reads: CAGGVAHEQFF. The CDR3 DNA reads TGTGCCGGGGGCGTCGCCCATGAGCAGTTCTTC.

The V call is TRBV9, the J call TRBJ2-2, with TRBD1 matching 11 bases. Trimming at V came to 4 bases and at J to 4 bases, leaving 9 bases not matched to a gene. CDR3 length: 17 amino acids. Germline CDR1 and CDR2: SGDLS and YYNGEE. The CDR3 DNA reads as TGTGCCAGCAGCCTAGGGACAGGGGGTATTAGCACCGGGGAGCTGTTTTTT. This translates into CASSLGTGGISTGELFF. Drawing the rest from reference TRBV9 and TRBJ2-2, the complete variable domain is DSGVTQTPKHLITATGQRVTLRCSPRSGDLSVYWYQQSLDQGLQFLIQYYNGEERAKGNILERFSAQQFPDLHSELNLSSLELGDSALYFCASSLGTGGISTGELFFGEGSRLTVL.

The rearrangement joins TRBV6-5 to TRBJ1-5, with 11 bases identical to TRBD1. The CDR3 sequence is 15 residues long. Germline-derived CDR1 and CDR2 are MNHEY and SVGAGI. Losses at the gene ends were 2 bases for V and 5 bases for J; bases not matched to a gene: 2. CDR3 in DNA: TGTGCCAGCAGTTACGGACAGGGGGCTCATCAGCCCCAGCATTTT. Its protein product is CASSYGQGAHQPQHF.

The chain links TRBV27 to TRBJ2-1; 10 bases are shared with TRBD2. The germline CDR1 and CDR2 sequences are MNHEY and SMNVEV (reference sequence). The CDR3 is made up of 15 amino acids. J was trimmed by 6 bases and V by 6 bases; bases with no gene match: 8. The CDR3 DNA reads TGTGCCAGCAGGCTTCTAGCGGGGGAAATCAATGAGCAGTTCTTC. Its translation is CASRLLAGEINEQFF.

V usage is TRBV9 and J usage is TRBJ2-7, with D perhaps TRBD2 (5 bases). From germline, CDR1 is SGDLS and CDR2 YYNGEE. V was pared by 0 bases and J by 2 bases, with 12 bases between. The CDR3 is made up of 15 amino acids. The CDR3 loop is CASSVEDEGTYEQYF. CDR3 sequence (DNA): TGTGCCAGCAGCGTAGAAGACGAGGGCACCTACGAGCAGTACTTC.